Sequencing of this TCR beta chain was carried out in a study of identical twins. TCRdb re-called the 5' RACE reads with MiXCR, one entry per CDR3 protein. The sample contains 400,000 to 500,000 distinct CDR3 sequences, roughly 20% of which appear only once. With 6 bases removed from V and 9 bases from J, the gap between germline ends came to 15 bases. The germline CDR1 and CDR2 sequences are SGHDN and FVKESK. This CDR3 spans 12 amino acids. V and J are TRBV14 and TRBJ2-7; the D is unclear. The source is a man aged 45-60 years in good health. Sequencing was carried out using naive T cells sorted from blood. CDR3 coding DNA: TGTGCCAGCAGTCACGGAACTCTCGGGCAGTACTTC. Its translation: CASSHGTLGQYF.